These 3 T cell receptor beta chains were all obtained from the same sample, sequenced in a study of shared clonotypes between healthy human individuals. Assay: immunoSEQ multiplex PCR; the TCRdb copy retains only in-frame clones and omits some. The sample lists roughly 2 million clones; 90% to 95% were seen once. The specimen was naive CD4+ T cells sorted from blood. Noted subset: CD45RA+ positively selected. The receptors derive from a man aged 18 to 30 in good health.

Only a few counts were recorded for this clone. The chain carries TRBV4-2 and TRBJ2-5; D may correspond to TRBD1 or TRBD2 (6 bases each). Trimming pared 0 bases from V and 4 bases from J, leaving 12 bases between. Germline V gene lookup returns CDR1 LGHNA and CDR2 YNFKEQ. CDR3 length equals 15 residues. CDR3 region: CASSQEGGKAETQYF. The DNA for the CDR3 is TGTGCCAGCAGCCAAGAAGGGGGGAAGGCAGAGACCCAGTACTTC.

This clone has just one count. This chain connects TRBV4-3 to TRBJ1-1; TRBD1 is a possible D gene (5 bases). The CDR3 length is 16 residues. Germline-derived CDR1 and CDR2 are LGHNA and YSLEER. The germline V and J ends were trimmed by 0 bases and 5 bases, with 16 bases remaining between them. CDR3 nucleotide sequence: TGCGCCAGCAGCCAAGAATGGGTGGGGCGGGAAACTGAAGCTTTCTTT. Its translation: CASSQEWVGRETEAFF.

The rearrangement joins TRBV10-3 to TRBJ1-6, with TRBD1 matching 7 bases. The ends lost 3 bases at V and 10 bases at J; junction bases unmatched: 3. Germline V CDR1 and CDR2: ENHRY, SYGVKD. The CDR3 is 13 residues long. The CDR3 coding sequence is TGTGCCATCAGTGACAGGGGGGACTCACCCCTCCACTTT. Its protein is CAISDRGDSPLHF.